This is a list of T cell receptor beta chains from one sample in a study of radiation and T cells in renal cell carcinoma. Produced via immunoSEQ multiplex PCR; TCRdb's table is partial and in-frame only. The profile covers some 8,800 clones, with less than 80% appearing a single time and about 20% taken by the ten largest. The material was tumor tissue, obtained from a patient whose treatment was nephrectomy without radiotherapy. Receptors were obtained from a man aged 55 to 70 with renal cell carcinoma. Both conserved end residues are part of each CDR3. The D gene is left open where the match is weak. Clone size is shown for a subset of rows, as once, few, many or a class of expanded clone.

d_gene	v_gene	abundance	j_gene	CDR3aa	CDR3nt
.	TRBV7-2	few	TRBJ2-3	CASSLNAGVDTQYF	TGTGCCAGCAGCTTAAATGCAGGGGTAGATACGCAGTATTTT
TRBD1	TRBV2	.	TRBJ2-1	CASSEVRDRAFNEQFF	TGTGCCAGCAGTGAGGTGAGGGACAGGGCCTTCAATGAGCAGTTCTTC
TRBD1	TRBV10-3	.	TRBJ1-5	CAISLRQGADQPQHF	TGTGCCATCAGTCTACGACAGGGGGCCGATCAGCCCCAGCATTTT
.	TRBV5-1	few	TRBJ1-1	CASSHGLGLLEAFF	TGCGCCAGCAGCCATGGTCTGGGCTTGCTTGAAGCTTTCTTT
.	TRBV29-1	.	TRBJ2-7	CSVGGQGGEQYF	TGCAGCGTTGGGGGGCAGGGGGGCGAGCAGTACTTC
.	TRBV2	.	TRBJ2-7	CASSEEKVTNRYEQYF	TGTGCCAGCAGTGAAGAGAAGGTGACGAACCGATACGAGCAGTACTTC
TRBD2	TRBV7-9	.	TRBJ2-7	CASSREAGIPYEQYF	TGTGCCAGCAGCCGGGAGGCCGGGATCCCCTACGAGCAGTACTTC
.	TRBV6-1	.	TRBJ1-4	CASTGVTNEKLFF	TGTGCCAGCACAGGGGTAACTAATGAAAAACTGTTTTTT
TRBD1	TRBV2	large	TRBJ2-7	CASKPTGRTYEQYF	TGTGCCAGCAAGCCGACAGGGCGGACCTACGAGCAGTACTTC
.	TRBV7-9	medium-sized	TRBJ2-7	CASSLPAGNKYEQYF	TGTGCCAGCAGCTTACCCGCGGGGAACAAATACGAGCAGTACTTC
.	TRBV5-1	.	TRBJ1-1	CASSLPNRVGWFRTEAFF	TGCGCCAGCAGCTTACCCAACAGGGTAGGATGGTTTAGGACTGAAGCTTTCTTT
.	TRBV11-3	.	TRBJ2-1	CASSSTTNEQFF	TGTGCCAGCAGCTCAACAACCAATGAGCAGTTCTTC
.	TRBV19	.	TRBJ1-1	CASRRQLNTEAFF	TGTGCCAGTCGTAGACAGTTAAACACTGAAGCTTTCTTT
.	TRBV18	few	TRBJ1-2	CASSPNPGAGSGYTF	TGTGCCAGCTCACCGAATCCAGGGGCCGGATCTGGCTACACCTTC
.	TRBV5-1	.	TRBJ1-2	CASSLTPRSINYGYTF	TGCGCCAGCAGCTTAACTCCCAGGAGTATTAACTATGGCTACACCTTC
TRBD2	TRBV15	.	TRBJ2-3	CATSRLSGGMGTDTQYF	TGTGCCACCAGCAGACTCAGCGGGGGTATGGGCACAGATACGCAGTATTTT
TRBD1	TRBV7-2	.	TRBJ1-2	CASSPSTGGYYGYTF	TGTGCCAGCAGCCCTTCGACAGGGGGCTACTATGGCTACACCTTC
.	TRBV7-2	.	TRBJ2-3	CASSSWRSTDTQYF	TGTGCCAGCAGCTCATGGCGGAGCACAGATACGCAGTATTTT
.	TRBV18	.	TRBJ1-5	CASSEGTLTRGPQHF	TGTGCCAGCTCGGAGGGGACCTTGACTCGGGGGCCCCAGCATTTT
.	TRBV13	.	TRBJ1-1	CASSRDRKRGYTEAFF	TGTGCCAGCAGCCGGGACCGCAAGAGGGGTTACACTGAAGCTTTCTTT
TRBD2	TRBV7-3	.	TRBJ2-3	CASSPGTSGSPAQYF	TGTGCCAGCAGCCCCGGGACTAGCGGGAGTCCTGCGCAGTATTTT
.	TRBV2	once	TRBJ2-3	CASNPASTDTQYF	TGTGCCAGCAATCCGGCTAGCACAGATACGCAGTATTTT
.	TRBV18	once	TRBJ1-4	CASSPLSRRSLTNEKLFF	TGTGCCAGCTCACCACTTTCACGTAGGAGTTTAACTAATGAAAAACTGTTTTTT
TRBD1	TRBV19	few	TRBJ2-2	CASSTDRANTGELFF	TGTGCCAGTAGTACAGACAGGGCGAACACCGGGGAGCTGTTTTTT
.	TRBV7-9	.	TRBJ2-1	CASSLDLAEQFF	TGTGCCAGCAGCCTAGACTTGGCTGAGCAGTTCTTC
.	TRBV5-6	few	TRBJ1-6	CASSTQGIHSPLHF	TGTGCCAGCAGCACGCAGGGAATCCATTCACCCCTCCACTTT
.	TRBV5-1	.	TRBJ1-3	CASSLTGINTIYF	TGCGCCAGCAGCTTGACGGGGATAAACACCATATATTTT